The 21 T cell receptor beta chains given below trace back to one sample, sequenced in a study of T-cell reconstitution after alpha-beta-depleted transplantation in children. Preparation of the TCRbeta library used unique molecular identifiers. Each CDR3 protein gets one entry after TCRdb re-called the PCR reads with MiXCR. Of under 450,000 distinct CDR3 sequences detected, 15% to 20% appear once; the ten largest clones hold under 30%. The sequencing here drew on PBMCs, mostly from graft donor cells, taken 360 days after TCRalphabeta/CD19-depleted stem cell transplant. All receptors derive from a boy in the first two years of life who had a stem cell transplant for Wiskott-Aldrich syndrome, so the T cells may come from the graft donor.

The chain employs TRBV12-3 or TRBV12-4 and TRBJ1-6; TRBD1 is a possible D gene (5 bases). This CDR3 spans 14 amino acids. Trimming took 1 base from V and 10 from J, leaving 11 bases between them. CDR3 DNA: TGTGCCAGCAGTTTAGGCGGGGGAAGATCACCCCTCCACTTT. Protein sequence: CASSLGGGRSPLHF.

The V call is TRBV2, the J call TRBJ2-1; D is possibly TRBD2 (6 bases). Trimming cost V 6 bases and J 4 bases, with 16 bases left between them. This CDR3 is 15 amino acids long. The germline CDR1 and CDR2 sequences are SNHLY and FYNNEI. The CDR3 bases are TGTGCCAGCAGCGGCACCAGGACTATTTACAATGAGCAGTTCTTC. Translated, it gives CASSGTRTIYNEQFF. Combining the CDR3 with reference TRBV2 and TRBJ2-1 gives the whole variable domain EPEVTQTPSHQVTQMGQEVILRCVPISNHLYFYWYRQILGQKVEFLVSFYNNEISEKSEIFDDQFSVERPDGSNFTLKIRSTKLEDSAMYFCASSGTRTIYNEQFFGPGTRLTVL.

This clonotype was observed a handful of times. CDR3 sequence (DNA): TGTGCCATCAGTGAGACCCCCGAAATCCCCTCTGGAAACACCATATATTTT. Translated: CAISETPEIPSGNTIYF. The rearrangement joins TRBV10-3 to TRBJ1-3; D call uncertain. The CDR3 length is 17 residues. Per the germline V gene, CDR1 is ENHRY and CDR2 is SYGVKD. V was shortened by 2 bases and J by 0 bases, with 14 bases between the two germline ends.

V gene TRBV5-1 combines with J gene TRBJ2-3; D may be TRBD2 (6 bases). V lost 0 bases and J 3 bases, leaving 14 bases between the germline ends. CDR1 is SGHRS and CDR2 is YFSETQ in the germline V gene. The CDR3 totals 16 residues. CDR3 protein: CASSLDLAWGTDTQYF. CDR3 in DNA: TGCGCCAGCAGCTTGGATCTAGCGTGGGGGACAGATACGCAGTATTTT.

This clonotype was detected many times. The chain links TRBV28 to TRBJ1-2, with D unresolved. In germline, CDR1 is MDHEN, CDR2 SYDVKM. This CDR3 region has 13 residues. With 8 bases removed from V and 2 bases from J, the gap between germline ends came to 12 bases. The CDR3 bases are TGTGCCAGCCTCGAGCCAGCCAACTATGGCTACACCTTC. It specifies CASLEPANYGYTF.

This clonotype was observed a handful of times. The chain uses TRBV10-3 and TRBJ2-2; D tentatively reads TRBD1 or TRBD2 (5 bases each). V was cut by 3 bases and J by 6 bases, with 8 bases left in between. The CDR3 is made up of 13 amino acids. CDR1 is ENHRY and CDR2 is SYGVKD in the germline V gene. In nucleotides, the CDR3 is TGTGCCATCAGTGAACAGGAGGCCGGGGAGCTGTTTTTT. Its protein is CAISEQEAGELFF.

This clonotype has a handful of counts. The chain uses TRBV3-1 and TRBJ2-3; TRBD2 matches 9 bases. Germline V CDR1 and CDR2: LGHDT, YNNKEL (reference sequence). This CDR3 is 17 amino acids long. The V and J ends lost 7 bases and 5 bases, in that order; junction bases with no gene match: 16. The CDR3 sequence is CASNSPWAGGRIDTQYF. CDR3 nucleotides: TGTGCCAGCAATTCTCCATGGGCGGGGGGGCGGATAGATACGCAGTATTTT.

Only a few counts were recorded for this clonotype. The genes are TRBV28 and TRBJ1-5, with 8 bases matching TRBD1. CDR1 is MDHEN, CDR2 SYDVKM, per germline. The CDR3 extends over 15 amino acids. V lost 5 bases and J lost 7; bases outside the gene matches: 10. In DNA, the CDR3 is TGTGCCAGCAGTCTAGCAGGGGGCAGGTTGCAGCCCCAGCATTTT. Translating gives CASSLAGGRLQPQHF.

This clonotype was picked up a small number of times. V and J are TRBV12-3 or TRBV12-4 and TRBJ1-1, with D possibly being TRBD1 (6 bases). With 3 bases removed from V and 1 base from J, the gap between germline ends came to 9 bases. This CDR3 is built from 14 residues. CDR3 sequence reads: CASSFTGSNTEAFF. For the CDR3, the DNA is TGTGCCAGCAGTTTTACAGGGTCGAACACTGAAGCTTTCTTT.

The CDR3 nucleotides are TGTGCCAGCAGCAGGGGGCAGAGCACTGAAGCTTTCTTT. It codes for CASSRGQSTEAFF. V and J are TRBV11-2 and TRBJ1-1; 7 nucleotides align to TRBD1. Germline V gene data show CDR1 as SGHAT and CDR2 as FQNNGV. Losses at the gene ends were 5 bases for V and 4 bases for J; bases not matched to a gene: 4. The CDR3 is 13 residues long.

This sequence joins TRBV7-2 and TRBJ2-7, with 7 bases identical to TRBD2. The germline CDR1 and CDR2 sequences are SGHTA and FQGNSA. CDR3 length: 14 residues. The junction had 8 bases not matched to a gene; V was cut back by 7 bases and J by 2 bases. The CDR3 DNA is TGTGCCAGCACCCGGCGGGCGGGGGCCTACGAGCAGTACTTC. It specifies CASTRRAGAYEQYF. Full variable domain (rest looked up from reference TRBV7-2 and TRBJ2-7): GAGVSQSPSNKVTEKGKDVELRCDPISGHTALYWYRQSLGQGLEFLIYFQGNSAPDKSGLPSDRFSAERTGGSVSTLTIQRTQQEDSAVYLCASTRRAGAYEQYFGPGTRLTVT.

This clonotype has more than one count but fewer than ten. The chain couples TRBV29-1 to TRBJ2-1; 9 bases are a match to TRBD2. V lost 5 bases and J lost 7; bases outside the gene matches: 12. The germline CDR1 and CDR2 sequences are SQVTM and ANQGSEA. CDR3 length: 15 residues. Written as DNA, the CDR3 is TGCAGCGTTTCCCCGCGGGAGGGCCCAAGAAATGAGCAGTTCTTC. The encoded protein is CSVSPREGPRNEQFF.

This clonotype was counted a few times. The rearrangement links TRBV7-9 to TRBJ2-7; no reliable D call. The length of the CDR3 is 12 residues. V lost 5 bases and J lost 6, with 11 bases in between. The germline V gene encodes CDR1 SEHNR and CDR2 FQNEAQ (reference sequence). CDR3 residues: CASSLVGSEQYF. The CDR3 bases are TGTGCCAGCAGCCTCGTGGGGTCCGAGCAGTACTTC.

This clonotype appeared a few times. This chain uses TRBV20-1 with TRBJ1-5, with D maybe TRBD1 (6 bases). Trimming left V 6 bases short and J 4 bases short, with 10 bases between. This CDR3 has 12 amino acids. Germline CDR1 and CDR2: DFQATT and SNEGSKA (reference sequence). Here the CDR3 reads CSAQGGNQPQHF. The CDR3 DNA follows: TGCAGTGCCCAAGGGGGAAATCAGCCCCAGCATTTT.

V is TRBV4-2 and J is TRBJ2-7; D is unresolved. This CDR3 has 14 residues. Germline CDR1 and CDR2: LGHNA and YNFKEQ. Trimming left V 3 bases short and J 7 bases short, with 16 bases between. This CDR3 is CASSHRVNLGEQYF. CDR3 DNA sequence: TGTGCCAGCAGCCACCGAGTTAACTTGGGGGAGCAGTACTTC.

The V gene is TRBV5-1, the J gene TRBJ2-3; D is undetermined. The CDR3 spans 15 residues. The V end was cut by 1 base, the J end by 1 base, with 10 bases between. CDR1 and CDR2 (germline): SGHRS, YFSETQ. CDR3 in amino acids: CASSLRPPRTDTQYF. The CDR3 DNA sequence: TGCGCCAGCAGCTTGCGTCCACCACGCACAGATACGCAGTATTTT.

V gene TRBV12-3 or TRBV12-4 combines with J gene TRBJ2-1; 10 nucleotides align to TRBD1. The CDR3 is 15 residues long. The junction had 7 bases not matched to a gene; V was cut back by 7 bases and J by 4 bases. CDR3 nucleotide sequence: TGTGCCAGCATCGGGACAGGGGCCCCTTACAATGAGCAGTTCTTC. Protein product: CASIGTGAPYNEQFF.

This clonotype was counted between two and nine times. The chain joins TRBV5-1 to TRBJ2-1; 7 positions agree with TRBD1. The CDR3 runs to 14 residues. Looked up from germline, CDR1 is SGHRS and CDR2 is YFSETQ. The V segment lost 5 bases and the J segment 5 bases; nucleotides outside the gene matches: 7. The CDR3 loop reads CASRRAGTDNEQFF. The CDR3 DNA is TGCGCCAGCAGGCGAGCCGGGACAGACAATGAGCAGTTCTTC.

In this sample, this clonotype turned up many times. The chain employs TRBV6-5 and TRBJ2-6; D possibly corresponds to TRBD2 (6 bases). Germline CDR1 and CDR2: MNHEY and SVGAGI. V lost 6 bases to trimming and J lost 0 bases, with 9 bases between them. CDR3 length: 15 amino acids. In nucleotides, the CDR3 is TGTGCCAGCAGCTACGGGGGCTCTGGGGCCAACGTCCTGACTTTC. Encoded protein: CASSYGGSGANVLTF.

This clonotype was detected a few times. The CDR3: CASSSGTVNYEQYF. DNA for the CDR3: TGTGCCAGCAGCTCTGGGACAGTAAACTACGAGCAGTACTTC. V usage is TRBV7-9 and J usage is TRBJ2-7; TRBD1 aligns across 7 bases. Losses at the gene ends were 4 bases for V and 3 bases for J; bases not matched to a gene: 6. Germline assignment: CDR1 SEHNR and CDR2 FQNEAQ (reference sequence). The CDR3 consists of 14 residues.

In this sample, this clonotype turned up a few times. This chain connects TRBV6-1 to TRBJ2-1, with TRBD2 matching over 10 bases. This CDR3 is built from 15 residues. J was trimmed by 10 bases and V by 2 bases; bases with no gene match: 8. CDR1 is MNHNS and CDR2 is SASEGT in the germline V gene. CDR3 protein: CASSELAGVIGEQFF. The CDR3 DNA reads as TGTGCCAGCAGTGAACTAGCGGGAGTAATTGGGGAGCAGTTCTTC.